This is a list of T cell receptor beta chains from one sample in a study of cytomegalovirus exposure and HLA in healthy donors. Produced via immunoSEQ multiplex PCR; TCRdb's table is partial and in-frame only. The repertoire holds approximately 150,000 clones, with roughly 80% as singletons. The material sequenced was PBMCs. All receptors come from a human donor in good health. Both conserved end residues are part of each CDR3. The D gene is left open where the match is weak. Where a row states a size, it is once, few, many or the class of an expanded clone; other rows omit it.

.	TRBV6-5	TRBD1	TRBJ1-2	CASQGQGGTYGYTF	TGTGCCAGCCAAGGACAGGGAGGAACCTATGGCTACACCTTC
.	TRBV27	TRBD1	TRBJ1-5	CASSFQWTGGPKQPQHF	TGTGCCAGCAGTTTCCAATGGACAGGGGGGCCCAAGCAGCCCCAGCATTTT
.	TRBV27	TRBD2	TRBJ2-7	CASSYSGGLTYEQYF	TGTGCCAGCAGTTATAGCGGGGGGCTTACCTACGAGCAGTACTTC
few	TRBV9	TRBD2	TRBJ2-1	CASSAGTREYNEQFF	TGTGCCAGCAGCGCCGGGACTAGGGAATACAATGAGCAGTTCTTC
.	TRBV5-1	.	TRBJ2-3	CASSLGTSTDTQYF	TGCGCCAGCAGCTTGGGGACTAGCACAGATACGCAGTATTTT
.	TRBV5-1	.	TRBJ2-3	CASSFRTPADTQYF	TGCGCCAGCAGTTTTCGGACTCCCGCAGATACGCAGTATTTT
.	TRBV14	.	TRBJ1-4	CASSQDVREKLFF	TGTGCCAGCAGCCAAGATGTTAGAGAAAAACTGTTTTTT
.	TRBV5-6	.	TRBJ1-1	CASSFMGARIEAFF	TGTGCCAGCAGCTTTATGGGGGCCCGTATAGAAGCTTTCTTT
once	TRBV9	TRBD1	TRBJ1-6	CASSLGTESSYNSPLHF	TGTGCCAGCAGCCTAGGGACAGAGAGCTCCTATAATTCACCCCTCCACTTT
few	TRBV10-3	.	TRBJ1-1	CATDRGAQTEAFF	TGTGCCACCGACCGGGGGGCGCAAACTGAAGCTTTCTTT